Each of the 16 T cell receptor beta chains below was sequenced from the same sample in a study of T cell responses to AZD1222 COVID-19 vaccine (dated by TCRdb to 2020 to 2022). Library prep was done by the immunoSEQ multiplex PCR assay. TCRdb limited this immuneACCESS table to in-frame rearrangements with V and J called. A share of clones is missing; checked studies link under half to unresolved V genes, and the rest is unexplained. This sample gives tens of thousands of clones in total; around 87% of them show up just once. 16% of the sample comes from the top ten. The time point label on this specimen signifies: baseline before first vaccination. The sequencing here drew on peripheral blood, taken on day 0 of AZD1222 vaccination. All receptors derive from an adult in good health.

The rearrangement joins TRBV3-1 (or the pseudogene TRBV3-2) to TRBJ2-1; 7 positions agree with TRBD2. CDR1 and CDR2 from the germline V gene are LGHDT and YNNKEL (reference sequence). The CDR3 consists of 14 residues. V gave up 5 bases and J gave up 7 bases; unmatched junction bases: 8. The DNA of the CDR3 is TGTGCCAGCAGCTCCACTAGCGATAGGAATGAGCAGTTCTTC. Amino acid sequence: CASSSTSDRNEQFF.

The V and J genes are TRBV10-2 and TRBJ2-7, with TRBD2 matching 7 bases. Trimming took 0 bases from V and 2 from J; bases not matched to a gene: 4. The CDR3 loop spans 15 amino acids. Germline values: CDR1 WSHSY, CDR2 SAAADI. CDR3 sequence reads: CASSESASGAYEQYF. CDR3 nucleotide sequence: TGCGCCAGCAGTGAGTCGGCTAGCGGTGCCTACGAGCAGTACTTC.

This chain uses TRBV28 with TRBJ1-6; weak D call: TRBD1 (5 bases). Germline V gives CDR1 MDHEN, CDR2 SYDVKM. The CDR3 contains 15 residues. V shed 4 bases and J shed 7 bases, with 14 bases lying between them. CDR3 nucleotides: TGTGCCAGCAGTTGGGGGGGAACAAGAAATTCACCCCTCCACTTT. Amino acid sequence: CASSWGGTRNSPLHF.

The rearrangement uses TRBV29-1 and TRBJ2-7; no reliable D call. The ends were cut back, 5 bases at V and 2 bases at J, with 13 bases in the middle. This CDR3 comprises 13 residues. Germline values: CDR1 SQVTM, CDR2 ANQGSEA. The CDR3 spells CSVTAANTYEQYF. CDR3 in DNA: TGCAGCGTTACGGCAGCTAATACCTACGAGCAGTACTTC.

This clone was counted once. This sequence joins TRBV6-5 and TRBJ2-7, with D hard to call. Trimming shortened V by 2 bases and J by 3 bases, and 14 bases separated the two germline ends. The germline CDR1 and CDR2 sequences are MNHEY and SVGAGI. The CDR3 is 15 amino acids. As DNA, the CDR3 is TGTGCCAGCAGTTACCGATCGGACGGGTACTACGAGCAGTACTTC. It yields the protein CASSYRSDGYYEQYF.

CDR3 nucleotide sequence: TGTGCCAGTAGTCCGGGGACAGGGCGAACCTACGAGCAGTACTTC. It encodes CASSPGTGRTYEQYF. This chain links TRBV19 with TRBJ2-7; TRBD1 aligns across 9 bases. The germline V gene encodes CDR1 LNHDA and CDR2 SQIVND (reference sequence). V dropped 5 bases and J dropped 2; count of bases not matched to a gene: 7. CDR3 length: 15 residues.

This clone was recorded only once. The V and J genes are TRBV7-2 and TRBJ2-5; TRBD2 aligns across 9 bases. After removal of 1 base from V and 5 bases from J, the junction contained 11 bases not matched to a gene. This CDR3 region has 17 residues. Germline CDR1 reads SGHTA; CDR2 reads FQGNSA. CDR3 loop: CASSLVVAGVFGETQYF. The CDR3 DNA sequence: TGTGCCAGCAGCTTAGTGGTAGCGGGAGTGTTTGGTGAGACCCAGTACTTC.

V is TRBV28 and J is TRBJ2-5; D uncertain. Per germline, CDR1 MDHEN and CDR2 SYDVKM. The V gene lost 6 bases and the J gene lost 4 bases, with 15 bases spanning the gap. The CDR3 loop spans 14 amino acids. The DNA for the CDR3 is TGTGCCAGCAGCCCGTCTGACGCCCTAGAGACCCAGTACTTC. Protein sequence: CASSPSDALETQYF. Full variable domain (outside the CDR3, taken from reference TRBV28 and TRBJ2-5): DVKVTQSSRYLVKRTGEKVFLECVQDMDHENMFWYRQDPGLGLRLIYFSYDVKMKEKGDIPEGYSVSREKKERFSLILESASTNQTSMYLCASSPSDALETQYFGPGTRLLVL.

The chain recombines TRBV6-2 or TRBV6-3 with TRBJ1-1; D unclear. The CDR3 has 15 amino acids. CDR1 MNHEY and CDR2 SVGEGT come from the germline V gene. With 0 bases removed from V and 1 base from J, the gap between germline ends came to 9 bases. For the CDR3, the DNA is TGTGCCAGCAGTTACTCGAGGTGGGCGAACACTGAAGCTTTCTTT. It codes for CASSYSRWANTEAFF.

The chain combines TRBV30 with TRBJ2-6; D gene uncertain. CDR3 length equals 12 residues. The germline V gene has CDR1 GTSNPN and CDR2 SVGIG (reference sequence). With 2 bases removed from V and 1 base from J, the gap between germline ends came to 0 bases. DNA for the CDR3: TGTGCCTGGAGTTCTGGGGCCAACGTCCTGACTTTC. Translated, it gives CAWSSGANVLTF.

The table lists this clone with a few counts. The chain employs TRBV11-2 and TRBJ1-2; 7 bases are a match to TRBD1. V shed 5 bases and J 8 bases; nucleotides not matched to a gene: 8. The CDR3 is 13 residues long. Germline CDR1 reads SGHAT; CDR2 reads FQNNGV. DNA of the CDR3: TGTGCCAGCAGCAAAGAGGGGGCAAGAGGCTACACCTTC. This sequence encodes CASSKEGARGYTF. The full variable domain, with the rest looked up from reference TRBV11-2 and TRBJ1-2, is EAGVAQSPRYKIIEKRQSVAFWCNPISGHATLYWYQQILGQGPKLLIQFQNNGVVDDSQLPKDRFSAERLKGVDSTLKIQPAKLEDSAVYLCASSKEGARGYTFGSGTRLTVV.

V gene TRBV21-1 combines with J gene TRBJ2-3; the DNA was not compared with TRBD2, the D call given in the table. TRBV21-1 is labeled a pseudogene. The CDR3 consists of 20 residues. The CDR3 DNA reads TGTGCCAGCAGCAAAGCAACCGGACTAGCGGGAGGGCTAAGCACAGATACGCAGTATTTT. Protein product: CASSKATGLAGGLSTDTQYF.

This sequence joins TRBV15 and TRBJ2-1; no clear D. CDR1 is LNHNV and CDR2 is YYDKDF in the germline V gene (reference sequence). There are 15 residues in the CDR3. With 0 bases removed from V and 2 bases from J, the gap between germline ends came to 8 bases. The CDR3 loop reads CATSRDNPPYNEQFF. The CDR3 DNA follows: TGTGCCACCAGCAGAGATAATCCCCCCTACAATGAGCAGTTCTTC.

V gene TRBV6-5 combines with J gene TRBJ2-3; 7 bases are a match to TRBD2. V shed 5 bases, J shed 3 bases, and the junction held 8 bases outside the gene matches. CDR3 length: 15 amino acids. CDR1 and CDR2 from the germline V gene are MNHEY and SVGAGI. CDR3 DNA: TGTGCCAGCAGTCCTAGAGCGGGACGTACAGATACGCAGTATTTT. This codes for CASSPRAGRTDTQYF.

The chain couples TRBV7-2 to TRBJ1-1, with D unresolved. V gave up 0 bases and J gave up 3 bases, with 5 bases separating them. CDR1 SGHTA and CDR2 FQGNSA come from the germline V gene. The CDR3 contains 13 residues. The CDR3 loop reads CASSLAVDTEAFF. The CDR3 DNA follows: TGTGCCAGCAGCTTAGCAGTCGACACTGAAGCTTTCTTT. Full variable domain (remainder filled in from reference TRBV7-2 and TRBJ1-1): GAGVSQSPSNKVTEKGKDVELRCDPISGHTALYWYRQSLGQGLEFLIYFQGNSAPDKSGLPSDRFSAERTGGSVSTLTIQRTQQEDSAVYLCASSLAVDTEAFFGQGTRLTVV.

The rearrangement joins TRBV18 to TRBJ1-1; 8 bases line up with TRBD1. Germline values: CDR1 KGHSH, CDR2 LQKENI. The CDR3 is 14 amino acids. V gave up 5 bases and J gave up 5 bases; unmatched junction bases: 7. The CDR3 here is CASSTQGARTEAFF. DNA of the CDR3: TGTGCCAGCTCAACCCAGGGGGCTCGGACTGAAGCTTTCTTT.